These 24 T cell receptor beta chains originate from one sample sequenced in a study of cytomegalovirus exposure and HLA in healthy donors. It was with 60 Vbeta and 13 Jbeta primers that the PCR ran. The data were produced by immunoSEQ multiplex PCR, yet TCRdb's version contains in-frame clones alone and is incomplete. The sample includes 89,000 or so clones, 75% to 85% seen only once; the top ten take about a tenth. Sequencing used PBMCs. The receptors stem from a man between 18 and 35 years old in good health and CMV-seropositive.

This clone was counted a single time. The chain recombines TRBV6-1 with TRBJ1-1, with TRBD1 identical over 9 bases. The CDR3 has 14 amino acids. The germline V gene encodes CDR1 MNHNS and CDR2 SASEGT. Trimming removed 6 bases from V and 4 bases from J; junction bases left unmatched: 6. CDR3 nucleotide sequence: TGTGCCAGCAGAAAGGACAGGGGTGTCACTGAAGCTTTCTTT. Residues: CASRKDRGVTEAFF.

This clone occurred a few times. The chain uses TRBV7-2 and TRBJ2-1; the match to TRBD2 covers 9 bases. The J segment lost 9 bases and the V segment lost 4 bases, leaving 13 bases of the junction unmatched. This CDR3 contains 16 residues. Germline-derived CDR1 and CDR2 are SGHTA and FQGNSA. This CDR3 is CASSSPPAGGGSEQFF. CDR3 in DNA: TGTGCCAGCAGCTCCCCCCCAGCGGGGGGCGGGAGTGAGCAGTTCTTC.

This chain links TRBV7-2 with TRBJ1-4, with D maybe TRBD1 (6 bases). Trimming shortened V by 4 bases and J by 6 bases, and 18 bases separated the two germline ends. The germline V gene has CDR1 SGHTA and CDR2 FQGNSA. This CDR3 comprises 16 residues. CDR3 loop: CASSYRPRGRDEKLFF. Written as DNA, the CDR3 is TGTGCCAGCAGCTACCGCCCCAGGGGAAGGGATGAAAAACTGTTTTTT.

The DNA of the CDR3 is TGTGCCAGCAGCCCTAGCAGGGGGCGCGGGACCGGGGAGCTGTTTTTT. It yields the protein CASSPSRGRGTGELFF. V and J are TRBV7-9 and TRBJ2-2, with 8 positions matching TRBD1. Per germline, CDR1 SEHNR and CDR2 FQNEAQ (reference sequence). This CDR3 is built from 16 residues. V shed 5 bases, J shed 5 bases, and the junction held 10 bases outside the gene matches.

This clone was detected only a few times. V is TRBV6-1 and J is TRBJ2-3; 9 bases align to TRBD2. The CDR3 has 15 amino acids. From germline, CDR1 is MNHNS and CDR2 SASEGT. Trimming cost V 3 bases and J 8 bases; bases outside gene matches: 9. CDR3 coding DNA: TGTGCCAGCAGTGATGGGGCGGGGGGGGTGGCTACGCAGTATTTT. Amino acids: CASSDGAGGVATQYF.

This sequence joins TRBV10-3 and TRBJ2-5, with D perhaps matching TRBD1 (6 bases). V lost 6 bases and J lost 3, with 11 bases in between. The V gene's germline CDR1 is ENHRY and CDR2 SYGVKD. This CDR3 comprises 13 residues. CDR3 amino acids: CAIRNAGEETQYF. The CDR3 DNA is TGTGCCATCAGAAATGCAGGGGAAGAGACCCAGTACTTC.

The V and J genes are TRBV5-1 and TRBJ2-1, with 11 nucleotides matching TRBD2. In germline, CDR1 is SGHRS, CDR2 YFSETQ. There are 14 residues in the CDR3. J gave up 9 bases and V 5 bases, and 7 bases lay outside the gene matches. The CDR3 region is CASRNSGGAIEQFF. In DNA, the CDR3 is TGCGCCAGCAGAAATAGCGGGGGGGCGATTGAGCAGTTCTTC.

The rearrangement joins TRBV5-1 to TRBJ1-2; D call uncertain. Germline values: CDR1 SGHRS, CDR2 YFSETQ. Trimming removed 4 bases at V and 2 bases at J, with 9 bases between. The CDR3 extends over 13 amino acids. The CDR3 nucleotides read TGCGCCAGCAGCGCAGACGGGAACTATGGCTACACCTTC. Protein sequence: CASSADGNYGYTF. Based on the CDR3 plus reference TRBV5-1 and TRBJ1-2, the full variable domain is KAGVTQTPRYLIKTRGQQVTLSCSPISGHRSVSWYQQTPGQGLQFLFEYFSETQRNKGNFPGRFSGRQFSNSRSEMNVSTLELGDSALYLCASSADGNYGYTFGSGTRLTVV.

The genes are TRBV10-3 and TRBJ1-4, with 9 positions matching TRBD1. V lost 3 bases to trimming and J lost 8 bases; unmatched junction nucleotides: 7. The germline V gene encodes CDR1 ENHRY and CDR2 SYGVKD. This CDR3 is built from 15 residues. CDR3 loop: CAISDPGQGKEKLFF. In DNA form, the CDR3 reads TGTGCCATCAGTGATCCGGGACAGGGTAAAGAAAAACTGTTTTTT.

The table lists this clone with a few counts. V gene TRBV18 combines with J gene TRBJ1-6; perhaps TRBD1 as D (5 bases). V was clipped by 3 bases and J by 10 bases, with 16 bases between them. The CDR3 extends over 15 amino acids. CDR1 and CDR2 (germline): KGHSH, LQKENI. The CDR3 loop reads CASSPQRGTNSPLHF. The CDR3 nucleotides read TGTGCCAGCTCACCCCAGCGGGGGACGAACTCACCCCTCCACTTT.

The chain links TRBV5-1 to TRBJ2-2; 11 bases agree with TRBD1. The CDR3 consists of 17 residues. Germline-derived CDR1 and CDR2 are SGHRS and YFSETQ. Trimming at V came to 1 base and at J to 4 bases, leaving 6 bases not matched to a gene. Here the CDR3 DNA reads TGCGCCAGCAGCTTGTCAGGACAGGGGGCCTTCACCGGGGAGCTGTTTTTT. Translated, it gives CASSLSGQGAFTGELFF.

The chain links TRBV30 to TRBJ2-5; 9 bases line up with TRBD2. CDR1 GTSNPN and CDR2 SVGIG come from the germline V gene (reference sequence). The CDR3 length is 16 residues. With 0 bases clipped from V and 0 bases from J, the junction kept 5 bases outside the gene matches. The CDR3 loop reads CAWSVAGGRNQETQYF. In nucleotides, the CDR3 is TGTGCCTGGAGTGTAGCGGGGGGACGTAACCAAGAGACCCAGTACTTC.

This clone was counted a few times. J is TRBJ2-5 and V is TRBV28, with TRBD2 matching 7 bases. The CDR3 loop spans 16 amino acids. Germline lookup yields CDR1 MDHEN and CDR2 SYDVKM. Trimming removed 5 bases from V and 3 bases from J; junction bases left unmatched: 12. The CDR3 DNA sequence: TGTGCCAGCAGTCCCGGGGGAGCGGGGCGTAAAGAGACCCAGTACTTC. As protein: CASSPGGAGRKETQYF.

The CDR3 region has the DNA TGTGCCAGCACTAGACAGTTGAACACTGAAGCTTTCTTT. Protein: CASTRQLNTEAFF. The chain joins TRBV6-5 to TRBJ1-1; tentatively, D is TRBD1 (5 bases). This CDR3 is 13 amino acids long. Trimming cost V 7 bases and J 0 bases, with 9 bases left between them. In germline, CDR1 is MNHEY, CDR2 SVGAGI.

V and J are TRBV27 and TRBJ1-1, with unresolved D. Germline V gene data show CDR1 as MNHEY and CDR2 as SMNVEV (reference sequence). Trimming shortened V by 5 bases and J by 8 bases, and 9 bases separated the two germline ends. This CDR3 spans 11 amino acids. Here the CDR3 reads CASSEGSEAFF. CDR3 sequence (DNA): TGTGCCAGCAGTGAGGGCTCAGAAGCTTTCTTT.

This chain links TRBV7-9 with TRBJ2-7, with 8 bases identical to TRBD2. Germline V gene sequence: CDR1 SEHNR, CDR2 FQNEAQ (reference sequence). This CDR3 comprises 16 residues. J gave up 2 bases and V 2 bases, and 8 bases lay outside the gene matches. The CDR3 loop reads CASSLNPGRGTYEQYF. For the CDR3, the DNA is TGTGCCAGCAGCTTAAATCCCGGGAGGGGGACCTACGAGCAGTACTTC.

The gene calls are TRBV19 and TRBJ2-7; 7 positions match TRBD1. The CDR3 has 16 amino acids. The V gene's germline CDR1 is LNHDA and CDR2 SQIVND (reference sequence). V trimming: 3 bases; J trimming: 3 bases; junction bases outside the gene matches: 11. The CDR3 sequence is CASSIMRTGASYEQYF. Here the CDR3 DNA reads TGTGCCAGTAGTATCATGCGCACAGGGGCCAGCTACGAGCAGTACTTC.

The genes are TRBV7-2 and TRBJ2-1; D may be TRBD1 (5 bases). This CDR3 is 14 amino acids long. Germline V gives CDR1 SGHTA, CDR2 FQGNSA. With 3 bases removed from V and 6 bases from J, the gap between germline ends came to 12 bases. The CDR3: CASSLQGTGNEQFF. DNA for the CDR3: TGTGCCAGCAGCTTGCAGGGAACTGGCAATGAGCAGTTCTTC.

The J gene is TRBJ2-5, the V gene TRBV27, with 9 bases aligning to TRBD1. The DNA end favors TRBJ2-7, so the J call may be wrong. Germline V gene data show CDR1 as MNHEY and CDR2 as SMNVEV (reference sequence). CDR3 size: 13 residues. The CDR3 spells CASTRQGAYEQYF. CDR3 coding DNA: TGTGCCAGCACTCGACAGGGGGCCTACGAGCAGTACTTC.

V and J are TRBV6-5 and TRBJ2-7, with 9 bases fitting TRBD1. Trimming took 5 bases from V and 1 from J; bases not matched to a gene: 6. The length of the CDR3 is 15 residues. Per the germline V gene, CDR1 is MNHEY and CDR2 is SVGAGI. CDR3 residues: CASSMTGGLSYEQYF. CDR3 coding DNA: TGTGCCAGCAGTATGACAGGGGGTTTATCCTACGAGCAGTACTTC.

This clone has a handful of counts. The V and J genes are TRBV2 and TRBJ1-5, with 11 bases that match TRBD1. V dropped 3 bases and J dropped 6; count of bases not matched to a gene: 1. Germline CDR1 is SNHLY and CDR2 is FYNNEI. This CDR3 contains 14 residues. This chain's CDR3 is CASSEGTGGQPQHF. As DNA, the CDR3 is TGTGCCAGCAGTGAGGGGACAGGGGGTCAGCCCCAGCATTTT.

The genes are TRBV6-5 and TRBJ2-1; the match to TRBD2 covers 11 bases. The CDR3 covers 13 residues. Germline V gives CDR1 MNHEY, CDR2 SVGAGI. The trim removed 8 bases at V and 4 bases at J, leaving 1 base unmatched. The chain's CDR3 is CASASGGYNEQFF. The CDR3 DNA reads as TGTGCCAGCGCTAGCGGGGGGTACAATGAGCAGTTCTTC.

This clone was counted between two and nine times. The genes are TRBV6-1 and TRBJ2-1; 9 nucleotides align to TRBD2. CDR3 length: 15 amino acids. CDR1 MNHNS and CDR2 SASEGT come from the germline V gene. V dropped 2 bases and J dropped 4; count of bases not matched to a gene: 3. The DNA for the CDR3 is TGTGCCAGCAGTGAACCGGGACTAGCTTACAATGAGCAGTTCTTC. Protein: CASSEPGLAYNEQFF.

V and J are TRBV5-4 and TRBJ1-3; 9 nucleotides line up with TRBD1. The CDR3 length is 13 residues. Per the germline V gene, CDR1 is SGHNT and CDR2 is YYREEE (reference sequence). V was clipped by 3 bases and J by 8 bases; unmatched bases: 3. Here the CDR3 DNA reads TGTGCCAGCAGCTACAGACAGGGGGACACCATATATTTT. Its translation: CASSYRQGDTIYF.